This T cell receptor (beta chain) was recovered during a study of Ad26.COV2.S vaccination and SARS-CoV-2 variants. This CDR3 region has 15 residues. From germline, CDR1 is MNHEY and CDR2 SVGAGI. V was shortened by 5 bases and J by 0 bases, with 14 bases between the two germline ends. The treatment here: approximately 18 received Ad26.COV2.S at low or high dose, single or two shots; about 5 received placebo; per-sample allocation not given. Sampling took place 63 days after the first vaccine or placebo injection. The protocol was immunoSEQ multiplex PCR, while the TCRdb copy is restricted to in-frame clones and leaves out a portion. The table lists over 400,000 clones, 92% of them singletons.

The J gene is TRBJ2-7, the V gene TRBV6-5; D is possibly TRBD1 (6 bases). The sequence was collected from a person between 18 and 60 years old who received the Ad26.COV2.S COVID-19 vaccine or a placebo. The sequencing here drew on peripheral blood, taken in a trial of Ad26.COV2.S vaccine versus placebo. Written as DNA, the CDR3 is TGTGCCAGCAGTACAGGGCCAAGCAACTCCTACGAGCAGTACTTC. Protein sequence: CASSTGPSNSYEQYF.